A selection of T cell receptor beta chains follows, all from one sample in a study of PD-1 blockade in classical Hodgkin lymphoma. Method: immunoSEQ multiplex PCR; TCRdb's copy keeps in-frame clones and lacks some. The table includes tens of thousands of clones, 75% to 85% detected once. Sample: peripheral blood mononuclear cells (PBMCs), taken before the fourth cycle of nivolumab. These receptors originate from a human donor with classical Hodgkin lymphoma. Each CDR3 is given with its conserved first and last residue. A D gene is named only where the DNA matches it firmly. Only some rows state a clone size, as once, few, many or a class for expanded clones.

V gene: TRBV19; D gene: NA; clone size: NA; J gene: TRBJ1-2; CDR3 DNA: TGTGCCAGCACGAACAGTCCTGGTCAGGGCTACACCTTC; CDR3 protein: CASTNSPGQGYTF
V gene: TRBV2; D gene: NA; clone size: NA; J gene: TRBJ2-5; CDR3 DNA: TGTGCCAGCACCGGACCCGTCCAAGAGACCCAGTACTTC; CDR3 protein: CASTGPVQETQYF
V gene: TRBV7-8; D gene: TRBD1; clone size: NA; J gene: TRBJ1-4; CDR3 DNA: TGTGCCAGCAGCCAGACAGGGGTTAATGAAAAACTGTTTTTT; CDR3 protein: CASSQTGVNEKLFF
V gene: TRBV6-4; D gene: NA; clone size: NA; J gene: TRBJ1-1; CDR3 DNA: TGTGCCAGCAGGGACCTTTCCATGAACACTGAAGCTTTCTTT; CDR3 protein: CASRDLSMNTEAFF
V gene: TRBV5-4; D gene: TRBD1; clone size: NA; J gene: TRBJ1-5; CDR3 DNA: TGCGCCAGCAGCCATACAGGGGACAGGGGTGTTATCAAGCCCCAGCATTTT; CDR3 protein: CASSHTGDRGVIKPQHF
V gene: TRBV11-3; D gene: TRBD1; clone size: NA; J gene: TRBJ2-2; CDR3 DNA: TGTGCCAGCAGCGGACAGGGGGCCGACACCGGGGAGCTGTTTTTT; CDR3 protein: CASSGQGADTGELFF
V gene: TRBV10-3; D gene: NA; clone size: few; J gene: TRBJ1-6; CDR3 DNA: TGTGCCATCAGGGACAGAACTAATTCACCCCTCCACTTT; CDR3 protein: CAIRDRTNSPLHF
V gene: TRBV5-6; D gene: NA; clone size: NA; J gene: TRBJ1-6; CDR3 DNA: TGTGCCAGCAGCTCGTCCAGGAATAATTCACCCCTCCACTTT; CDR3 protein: CASSSSRNNSPLHF
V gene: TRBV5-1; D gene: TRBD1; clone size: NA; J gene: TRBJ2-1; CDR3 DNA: TGCGCCAGCAGCGACAGGGGGCAAGGGAATGAGCAGTTCTTC; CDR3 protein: CASSDRGQGNEQFF
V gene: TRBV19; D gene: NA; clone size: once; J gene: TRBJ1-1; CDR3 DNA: TGTGCCAGTAGGACGATGAACACTGAAGCTTTCTTT; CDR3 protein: CASRTMNTEAFF
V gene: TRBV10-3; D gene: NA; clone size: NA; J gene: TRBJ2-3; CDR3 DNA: TGTGCCATCAGTGAGGGTCAGGGATCAATCACAGATACGCAGTATTTT; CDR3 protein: CAISEGQGSITDTQYF
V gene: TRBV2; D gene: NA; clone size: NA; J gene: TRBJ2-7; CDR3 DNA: TGTGCCAGCGGGGGACGGCTGGAAGGGTACGAGCAGTACTTC; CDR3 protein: CASGGRLEGYEQYF
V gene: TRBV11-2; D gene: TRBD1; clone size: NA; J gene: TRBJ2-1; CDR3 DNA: TGTGCCAGCTTGGGAATGGACAGGGTAAATGAGCAGTTCTTC; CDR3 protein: CASLGMDRVNEQFF
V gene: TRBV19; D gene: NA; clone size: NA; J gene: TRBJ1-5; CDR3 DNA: TGTGCCAGTAGTTTGGAGGGTAGGGGCAATCAGCCCCAGCATTTT; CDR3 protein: CASSLEGRGNQPQHF
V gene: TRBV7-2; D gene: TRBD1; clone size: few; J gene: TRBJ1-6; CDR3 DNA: TGTGCCAGCAGCCACCAACAGGGGGCAGGTTCACCCCTCCACTTT; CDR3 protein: CASSHQQGAGSPLHF
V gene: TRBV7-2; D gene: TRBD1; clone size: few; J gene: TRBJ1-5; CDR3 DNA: TGTGCCAGCAGCTGGACAGGGGACAATCAGCCCCAGCATTTT; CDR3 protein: CASSWTGDNQPQHF
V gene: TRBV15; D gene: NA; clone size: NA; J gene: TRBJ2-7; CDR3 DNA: TGTGCCACCAGCAGAGATTACAGCTACGAGCAGTACTTC; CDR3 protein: CATSRDYSYEQYF
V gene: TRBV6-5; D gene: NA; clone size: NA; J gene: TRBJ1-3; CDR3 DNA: TGTGCCAGCAGTGAAGGGTTATCAGGAAACACCATATATTTT; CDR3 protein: CASSEGLSGNTIYF
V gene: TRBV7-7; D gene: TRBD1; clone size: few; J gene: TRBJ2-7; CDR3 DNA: TGTGCTAGCAGCTTAGCGGCAGGGGGCATGTACGAGCAGTACTTC; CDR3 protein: CASSLAAGGMYEQYF
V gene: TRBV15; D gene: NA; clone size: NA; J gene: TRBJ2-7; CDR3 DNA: TGTGCCACCAGCAGAGGTGAGGGGTCTATCTACGAGCAGTACTTC; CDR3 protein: CATSRGEGSIYEQYF
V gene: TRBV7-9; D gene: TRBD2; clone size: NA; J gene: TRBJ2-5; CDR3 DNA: TGTGCCAGCAGCAGGACCGGGACTAGGGGCCAAGAGACCCAGTACTTC; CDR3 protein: CASSRTGTRGQETQYF
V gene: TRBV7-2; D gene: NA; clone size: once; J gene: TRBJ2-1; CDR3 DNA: TGTGCCAGCAGCTTCCGGTGGAATGAGCAGTTCTTC; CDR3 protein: CASSFRWNEQFF
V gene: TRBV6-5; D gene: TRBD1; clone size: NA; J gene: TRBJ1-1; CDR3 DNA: TGTGCCAGCAGTTACTCAGGGGGCAGGACTGAAGCTTTCTTT; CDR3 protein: CASSYSGGRTEAFF
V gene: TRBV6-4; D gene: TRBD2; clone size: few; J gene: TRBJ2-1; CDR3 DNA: TGTGCCAGCAGTGCCTCAGGGGCGGGGGGCAATGAGCAGTTCTTC; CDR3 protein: CASSASGAGGNEQFF
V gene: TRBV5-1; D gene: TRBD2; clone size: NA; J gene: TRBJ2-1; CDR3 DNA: TGCGCCAGCAGCGTATCCGGGACTAGCGGGGGGTACAATGAGCAGTTCTTC; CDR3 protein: CASSVSGTSGGYNEQFF
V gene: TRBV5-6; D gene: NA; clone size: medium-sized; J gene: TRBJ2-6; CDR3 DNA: TGTGCCAGCAGCGGGTTTTTCTCTGGGGCCAACGTCCTGACTTTC; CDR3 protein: CASSGFFSGANVLTF
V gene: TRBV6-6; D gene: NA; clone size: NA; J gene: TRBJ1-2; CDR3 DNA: TGTGCCAGCAGAAGAATTGCAGGGGATGGTGGCTACACCTTC; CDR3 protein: CASRRIAGDGGYTF
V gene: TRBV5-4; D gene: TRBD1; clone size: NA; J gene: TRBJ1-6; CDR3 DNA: TGTGCCAGCAGTCAGAACAGGGGGCCTTCACCCCTCCACTTT; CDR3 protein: CASSQNRGPSPLHF
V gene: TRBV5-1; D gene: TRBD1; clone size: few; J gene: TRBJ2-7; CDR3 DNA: TGCGCCAGCAGCACCTGGACAGGGGCCTACGAGCAGTACTTC; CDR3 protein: CASSTWTGAYEQYF